This T cell receptor (beta chain) was recorded in a study of blood T cell repertoires in COVID-19. Germline V CDR1 and CDR2: SEHNR, FQNEAQ (reference sequence). CDR3 length: 14 residues. The V gene end was trimmed by 3 bases and the J gene end by 1 base; junction bases not matched to a gene: 2. The authors' processing: Reference gene primer amplification yielded estimated nucleated cell counts. Sequencing used immunoSEQ multiplex PCR; TCRdb keeps in-frame clones, though not all of them. Clone size and the V and J calls come from that table; the DNA yielded D and trimming. This table holds roughly 330,000 clones, 75% to 90% found once.

This sequence was found in a young man who had recovered from COVID-19. This chain joins TRBV7-9 and TRBJ2-5, with 7 bases lining up with TRBD1. The sequenced sample was PBMCs or T cells enriched from blood (not recorded which). CDR3 nucleotides: TGTGCCAGCAGCTTCGGGACAGCCCAAGAGACCCAGTACTTC. It codes for CASSFGTAQETQYF.